These 14 T cell receptor beta chains came from one sample sequenced in a study of a mutant IDH1 vaccine in newly diagnosed glioma. Assay: immunoSEQ multiplex PCR; the TCRdb copy retains only in-frame clones and omits some. The sample contains around 54,000 clones, more than 80% of which appear only once. Specified time point: baseline, week 1 (first vaccination visit). The treatment: pre-vaccination baseline after standard-of-care therapy. Specimen: PBMCs, collected from a glioma patient treated with radiotherapy, temozolomide or both. The source of these receptors is a young man with glioma.

V usage is TRBV5-5 and J usage is TRBJ2-4; 16 bases match TRBD2. V was pared by 3 bases and J by 1 base, with 4 bases of the junction left unmatched. Germline assignment: CDR1 SGHKS and CDR2 YYEKEE (reference sequence). The CDR3 is 18 amino acids. The CDR3 protein is CASSSGTSGRGAKNIQYF. CDR3 nucleotides: TGTGCCAGCAGCTCCGGGACTAGCGGGAGGGGGGCCAAAAACATTCAGTACTTC.

Written as DNA, the CDR3 is TGTGCCAGCAGCTTAGTCCCAACAGGGCCTACCGCTAACTATGGCTACACCTTC. It is translated as CASSLVPTGPTANYGYTF. This sequence joins TRBV7-2 and TRBJ1-2; a possible D gene is TRBD1 (6 bases). Germline V lookup: CDR1 SGHTA, CDR2 FQGNSA. V was shortened by 1 base and J by 0 bases, with 18 bases between the two germline ends. CDR3 length: 18 amino acids.

This clone showed up just a few times. The same CDR3 can be traced to other DNA sequences in this sample. The chain has TRBV9 and TRBJ1-1; no firm D call. Trimming shortened V by 3 bases and J by 1 base, and 10 bases separated the two germline ends. Germline V gives CDR1 SGDLS, CDR2 YYNGEE. This CDR3 contains 14 residues. The CDR3 nucleotides are TGTGCCAGCAGCGAAGGGAGTAGGAACACTGAAGCTTTCTTT. Translation: CASSEGSRNTEAFF.

The chain employs TRBV5-1 and TRBJ2-7, with 8 nucleotides matching TRBD1. Trimming cost V 0 bases and J 1 base; bases outside gene matches: 6. CDR3 length: 16 amino acids. Germline V gene lookup returns CDR1 SGHRS and CDR2 YFSETQ. The CDR3 reads CASSLGFRTGSYEQYF. CDR3 bases: TGCGCCAGCAGCTTGGGGTTCCGGACAGGGTCCTACGAGCAGTACTTC.

The chain joins TRBV5-1 to TRBJ1-1; 9 bases match TRBD1. The CDR3 spans 15 residues. The trim removed 3 bases at V and 4 bases at J, leaving 7 bases unmatched. CDR1 SGHRS and CDR2 YFSETQ come from the germline V gene. This CDR3 reads CASSSGTGQLTEAFF. CDR3 DNA sequence: TGCGCCAGCAGCTCCGGGACAGGGCAGCTCACTGAAGCTTTCTTT. Variable domain in full (rest from reference TRBV5-1 and TRBJ1-1): KAGVTQTPRYLIKTRGQQVTLSCSPISGHRSVSWYQQTPGQGLQFLFEYFSETQRNKGNFPGRFSGRQFSNSRSEMNVSTLELGDSALYLCASSSGTGQLTEAFFGQGTRLTVV.

This clone has only a few counts. V gene TRBV18 combines with J gene TRBJ1-1; 9 nucleotides agree with TRBD1. With 4 bases clipped from V and 1 base from J, the junction kept 4 bases outside the gene matches. This CDR3 contains 15 residues. The germline V gene has CDR1 KGHSH and CDR2 LQKENI. CDR3 nucleotide sequence: TGTGCCAGCTCACGTGGACAGGGGCAGAACACTGAAGCTTTCTTT. Protein sequence: CASSRGQGQNTEAFF.

This chain uses TRBV27 with TRBJ1-1; a possible D gene is TRBD1 (6 bases). There are 13 residues in the CDR3. Deletions cut 6 bases from V and 1 base from J, with 9 bases between. Looked up from germline, CDR1 is MNHEY and CDR2 is SMNVEV (reference sequence). The CDR3 spells CASRGHPNTEAFF. The DNA of the CDR3 is TGTGCCAGCAGGGGACATCCGAACACTGAAGCTTTCTTT.

V and J are TRBV4-1 and TRBJ1-1; 7 bases are shared with TRBD1. The CDR3 is 15 amino acids. Germline V gene sequence: CDR1 MGHRA, CDR2 YSYEKL. Trimming took 3 bases from V and 0 from J; bases not matched to a gene: 4. The CDR3 sequence: CASSHIDRVNTEAFF. Here the CDR3 DNA reads TGCGCCAGCAGCCATATCGACAGGGTGAACACTGAAGCTTTCTTT.

J is TRBJ1-2 and V is TRBV27; weak D call: TRBD1 (5 bases). The germline V and J ends were trimmed by 6 bases and 4 bases, with 18 bases remaining between them. The V gene's germline CDR1 is MNHEY and CDR2 SMNVEV (reference sequence). This CDR3 spans 15 amino acids. CDR3 in amino acids: CASRFRSGRIYGYTF. The CDR3 DNA is TGTGCCAGCAGGTTCCGGTCAGGGCGGATCTATGGCTACACCTTC.

The chain links TRBV10-3 to TRBJ1-6; D is unresolved. Germline CDR1 reads ENHRY; CDR2 reads SYGVKD. The CDR3 runs to 15 residues. V lost 6 bases, J lost 9 bases, and 18 bases lay in between. The CDR3 loop is CAISNRAFDLSPLHF. In nucleotides, the CDR3 is TGTGCCATCAGCAACCGGGCCTTCGATCTTTCACCCCTCCACTTT.

The V and J genes are TRBV29-1 and TRBJ2-7; D ambiguous. This CDR3 is built from 11 residues. V lost 7 bases and J lost 3, with 10 bases in between. Germline-derived CDR1 and CDR2 are SQVTM and ANQGSEA. The CDR3 DNA reads TGCAGCGCCCGTAACGTCTACGAGCAGTACTTC. Its protein product is CSARNVYEQYF.

The V and J genes are TRBV11-2 and TRBJ2-7, with TRBD1 matching over 9 bases. Germline assignment: CDR1 SGHAT and CDR2 FQNNGV. V lost 7 bases to trimming and J lost 8 bases; unmatched junction nucleotides: 6. The CDR3 consists of 12 residues. The CDR3 nucleotides are TGTGCCAGCAAGGGACAGGGAGTTAAGCAGTACTTC. Protein product: CASKGQGVKQYF. The variable domain in full, completed from reference TRBV11-2 and TRBJ2-7, reads EAGVAQSPRYKIIEKRQSVAFWCNPISGHATLYWYQQILGQGPKLLIQFQNNGVVDDSQLPKDRFSAERLKGVDSTLKIQPAKLEDSAVYLCASKGQGVKQYFGPGTRLTVT.

This rearrangement joins TRBV2 to TRBJ1-2; D is uncertain. V was trimmed by 6 bases and J by 12 bases, leaving 20 bases between them. The CDR3 covers 13 residues. Germline V gene data show CDR1 as SNHLY and CDR2 as FYNNEI. The CDR3 DNA follows: TGTGCCAGCAGCCCCTTTAGGGAGTCGGGTGACACCTTC. Translation: CASSPFRESGDTF.

The chain employs TRBV7-9 and TRBJ2-7; 9 bases are shared with TRBD1. V lost 5 bases to trimming and J lost 1 base; unmatched junction nucleotides: 12. Germline lookup yields CDR1 SEHNR and CDR2 FQNEAQ (reference sequence). The CDR3 has 17 residues. The CDR3 region has the DNA TGTGCCAGCAGCAGGACAGGGGCTACGTTCCCTTCCTACGAGCAGTACTTC. Protein sequence: CASSRTGATFPSYEQYF.